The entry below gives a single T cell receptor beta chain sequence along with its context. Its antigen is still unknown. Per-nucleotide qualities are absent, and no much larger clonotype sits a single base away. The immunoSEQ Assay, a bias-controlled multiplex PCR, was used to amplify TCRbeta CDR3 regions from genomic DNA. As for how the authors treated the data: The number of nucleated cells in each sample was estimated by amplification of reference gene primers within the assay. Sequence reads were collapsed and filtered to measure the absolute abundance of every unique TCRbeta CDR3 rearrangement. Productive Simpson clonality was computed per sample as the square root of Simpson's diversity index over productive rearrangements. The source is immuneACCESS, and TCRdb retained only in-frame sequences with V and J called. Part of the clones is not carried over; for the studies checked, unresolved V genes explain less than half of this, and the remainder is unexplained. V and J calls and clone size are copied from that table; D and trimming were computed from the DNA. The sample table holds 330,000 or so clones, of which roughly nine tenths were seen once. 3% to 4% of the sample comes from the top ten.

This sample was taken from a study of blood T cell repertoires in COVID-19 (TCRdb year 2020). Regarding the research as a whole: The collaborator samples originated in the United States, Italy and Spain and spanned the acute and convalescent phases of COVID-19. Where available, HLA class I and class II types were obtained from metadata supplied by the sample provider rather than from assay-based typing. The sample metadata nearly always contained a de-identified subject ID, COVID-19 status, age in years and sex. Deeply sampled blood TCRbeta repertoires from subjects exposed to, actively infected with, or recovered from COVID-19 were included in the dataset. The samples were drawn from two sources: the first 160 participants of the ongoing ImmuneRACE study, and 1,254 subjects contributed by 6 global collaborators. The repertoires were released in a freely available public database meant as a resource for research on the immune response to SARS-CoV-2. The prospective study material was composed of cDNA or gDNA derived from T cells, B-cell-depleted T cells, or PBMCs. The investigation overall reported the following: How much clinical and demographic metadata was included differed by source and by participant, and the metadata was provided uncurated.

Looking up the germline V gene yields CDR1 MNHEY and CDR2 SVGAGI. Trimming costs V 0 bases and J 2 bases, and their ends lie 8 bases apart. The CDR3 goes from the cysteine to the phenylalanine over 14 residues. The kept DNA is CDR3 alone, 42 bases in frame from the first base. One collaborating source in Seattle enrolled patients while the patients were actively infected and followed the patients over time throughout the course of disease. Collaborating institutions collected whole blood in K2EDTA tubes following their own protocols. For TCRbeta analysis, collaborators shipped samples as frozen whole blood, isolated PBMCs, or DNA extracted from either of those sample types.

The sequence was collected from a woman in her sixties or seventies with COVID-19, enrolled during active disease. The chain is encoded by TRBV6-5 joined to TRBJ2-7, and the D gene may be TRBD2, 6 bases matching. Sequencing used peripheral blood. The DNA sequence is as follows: TGTGCCAGCAGTTACTCGTGGGGGGCCTACGAGCAGTACTTC. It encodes CASSYSWGAYEQYF.